The rows below give T cell receptor beta chains drawn from one sample of a study of beta chain features in type 1 diabetes. TCRdb's copy holds only in-frame clones and misses some; the assay was immunoSEQ multiplex PCR. The table records some 150,000 clones, less than 15% of them present only once. The sequenced material came from central memory CD4+ T cells from blood. These receptors were taken from a young man with type 1 diabetes. Each CDR3 is given with its conserved first and last residue. D genes are given only for firm matches. Size values are once, few and many counts, or a class for expanded clones, and some rows have none.

cdr3_aa cdr3_nt j_call clone_size v_call d_call
CASSRQGDTEAFF TGTGCCAGCAGCCGGCAGGGGGACACTGAAGCTTTCTTT TRBJ1-1 few TRBV7-8 TRBD1
CASRPGNSDTQYF TGTGCCAGCCGCCCGGGGAACAGCGATACGCAGTATTTT TRBJ2-3 many TRBV6-5 .
CASSPWDNSPLHF TGTGCCAGCAGCCCGTGGGATAATTCACCCCTCCACTTT TRBJ1-6 few TRBV6-6 .
CATSLDRGYNEQFF TGTGCCACCAGCCTGGACAGGGGATACAATGAGCAGTTCTTC TRBJ2-1 . TRBV15 TRBD1
CASSASRGSTDTQYF TGTGCCAGCAGCGCCTCCCGGGGGAGCACAGATACGCAGTATTTT TRBJ2-3 . TRBV9 .
CASSPRGGSSNQPQHF TGTGCCAGCAGCCCCCGGGGGGGCTCTAGCAATCAGCCCCAGCATTTT TRBJ1-5 few TRBV7-2 .
CASSVQGWDGYTF TGTGCCAGCAGCGTACAGGGTTGGGATGGCTACACCTTC TRBJ1-2 . TRBV13 .
CASSRSTGSYEQYF TGTGCCAGCAGCCGATCGACAGGTTCCTACGAGCAGTACTTC TRBJ2-7 few TRBV27 .
CASSLDYGSTDTQYF TGTGCCAGCAGCTTAGATTACGGCAGCACAGATACGCAGTATTTT TRBJ2-3 many TRBV7-9 .
CASSPKLGAGGNYGYTF TGTGCCAGTAGTCCAAAATTAGGGGCAGGGGGCAACTATGGCTACACCTTC TRBJ1-2 few TRBV19 TRBD1
CATSRNRRGQETQYF TGTGCCACCAGCAGGAACCGCCGGGGGCAAGAGACCCAGTACTTC TRBJ2-5 . TRBV15 .
CASSDPNTEAFF TGTGCCAGTAGTGACCCGAACACTGAAGCTTTCTTT TRBJ1-1 . TRBV19 .
CASSQVLTPGTGGYTF TGTGCCAGCAGCCAAGTTCTTACTCCTGGGACGGGCGGCTACACCTTC TRBJ1-2 . TRBV4-2 .
CSVVARAEITDTQYF TGCAGCGTAGTCGCAAGGGCCGAAATCACAGATACGCAGTATTTT TRBJ2-3 few TRBV29-1 .
CASSLEPGSDYEQYF TGCGCCAGCAGCTTGGAGCCAGGGAGTGACTACGAGCAGTACTTC TRBJ2-7 many TRBV5-1 .
CASSPSTGTESNEQFF TGTGCCAGCAGTCCAAGCACCGGGACAGAGTCAAATGAGCAGTTCTTC TRBJ2-1 . TRBV28 TRBD1
CASSPGTSRPQYF TGTGCCAGCTCACCAGGGACTAGCCGGCCGCAGTATTTT TRBJ2-3 . TRBV18 TRBD2
CASSSQQGLEAFF TGTGCCAGCAGCTCCCAACAGGGGCTTGAAGCTTTCTTT TRBJ1-1 many TRBV7-2 TRBD1
CVTTRGFTEAFF TGTGTAACCACCAGGGGTTTCACTGAAGCTTTCTTT TRBJ1-1 few TRBV19 .
CASSWGNQPQHF TGTGCCAGCAGTTGGGGCAATCAGCCCCAGCATTTT TRBJ1-5 . TRBV25-1 .
CASSFGQLDYGYTF TGTGCCAGCAGCTTTGGGCAGCTCGACTATGGCTACACCTTC TRBJ1-2 . TRBV7-3 .
CASSEGTASRNNEQFF TGCGCCAGCAGTGAGGGGACAGCAAGTCGGAACAATGAGCAGTTCTTC TRBJ2-1 few TRBV10-1 TRBD1
CASSLGIAGGLEQYF TGCGCCAGCAGCTTGGGGATAGCGGGGGGCCTGGAGCAGTACTTC TRBJ2-7 few TRBV5-1 TRBD2
CASSLPLGSSYEQYF TGTGCCAGCAGCTTACCCCTGGGTAGCTCCTACGAGCAGTACTTC TRBJ2-7 . TRBV7-3 .
CASSLTGQGNTEAFF TGTGCCAGCAGCTTAACGGGACAGGGGAACACTGAAGCTTTCTTT TRBJ1-1 many TRBV7-3 TRBD1
CASSLGVGQGNIQYF TGTGCCAGCAGCTTAGGGGTCGGTCAGGGGAACATTCAGTACTTC TRBJ2-4 few TRBV13 .